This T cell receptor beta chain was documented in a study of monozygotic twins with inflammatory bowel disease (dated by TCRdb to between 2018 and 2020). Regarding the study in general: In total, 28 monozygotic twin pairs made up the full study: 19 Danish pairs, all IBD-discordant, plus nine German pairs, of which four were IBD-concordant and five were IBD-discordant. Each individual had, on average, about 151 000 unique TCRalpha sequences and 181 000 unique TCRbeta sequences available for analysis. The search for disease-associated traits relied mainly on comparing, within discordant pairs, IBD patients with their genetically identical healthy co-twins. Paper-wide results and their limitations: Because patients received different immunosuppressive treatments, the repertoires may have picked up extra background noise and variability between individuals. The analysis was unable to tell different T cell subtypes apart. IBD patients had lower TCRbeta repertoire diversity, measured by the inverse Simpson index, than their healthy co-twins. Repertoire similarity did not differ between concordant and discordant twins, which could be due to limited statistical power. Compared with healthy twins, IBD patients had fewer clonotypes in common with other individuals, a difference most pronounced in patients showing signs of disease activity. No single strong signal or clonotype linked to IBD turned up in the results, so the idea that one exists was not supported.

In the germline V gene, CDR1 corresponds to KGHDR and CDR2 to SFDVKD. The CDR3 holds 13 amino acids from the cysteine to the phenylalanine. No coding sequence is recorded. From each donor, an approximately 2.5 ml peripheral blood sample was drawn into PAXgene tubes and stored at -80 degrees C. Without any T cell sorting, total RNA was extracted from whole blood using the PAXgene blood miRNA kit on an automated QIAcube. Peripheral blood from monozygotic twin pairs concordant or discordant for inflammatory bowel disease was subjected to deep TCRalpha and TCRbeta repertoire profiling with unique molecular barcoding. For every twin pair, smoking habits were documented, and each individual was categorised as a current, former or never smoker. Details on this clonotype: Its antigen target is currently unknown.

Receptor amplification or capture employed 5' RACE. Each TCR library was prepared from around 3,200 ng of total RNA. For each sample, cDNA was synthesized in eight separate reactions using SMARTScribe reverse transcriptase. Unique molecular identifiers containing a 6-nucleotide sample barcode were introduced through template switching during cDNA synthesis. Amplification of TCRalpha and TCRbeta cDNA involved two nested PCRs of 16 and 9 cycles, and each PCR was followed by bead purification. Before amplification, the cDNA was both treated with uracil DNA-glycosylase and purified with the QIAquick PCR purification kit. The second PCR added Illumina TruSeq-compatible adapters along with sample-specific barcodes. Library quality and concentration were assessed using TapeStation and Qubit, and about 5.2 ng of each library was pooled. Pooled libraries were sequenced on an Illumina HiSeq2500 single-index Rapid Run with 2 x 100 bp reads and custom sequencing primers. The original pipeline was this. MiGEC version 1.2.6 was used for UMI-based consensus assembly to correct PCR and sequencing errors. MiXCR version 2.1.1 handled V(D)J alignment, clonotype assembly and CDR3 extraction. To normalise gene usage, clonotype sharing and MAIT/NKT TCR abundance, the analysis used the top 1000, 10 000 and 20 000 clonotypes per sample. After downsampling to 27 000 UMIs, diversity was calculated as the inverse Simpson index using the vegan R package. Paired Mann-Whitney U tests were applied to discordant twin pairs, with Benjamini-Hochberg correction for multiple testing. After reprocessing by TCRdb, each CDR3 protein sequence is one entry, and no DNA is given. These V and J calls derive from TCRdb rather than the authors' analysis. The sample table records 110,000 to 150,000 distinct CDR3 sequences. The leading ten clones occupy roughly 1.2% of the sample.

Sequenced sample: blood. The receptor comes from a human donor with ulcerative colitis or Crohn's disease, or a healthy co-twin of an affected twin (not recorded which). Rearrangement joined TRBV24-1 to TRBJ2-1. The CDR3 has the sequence CATSSWPYNEQFF.